This T cell receptor (beta chain) was sequenced in a study of OX40 agonist ivuxolimab in advanced cancers. V lost 6 bases and J lost 4, with 12 bases in between. This CDR3 is 13 amino acids long. Per germline, CDR1 LNHDA and CDR2 SQIVND (reference sequence). A note on this clone: The antigen remains undetermined.

Study-wide results and limits: Among T cells, CD8+ cells averaged more expanded clones than CD4+ cells. Several nonresponders also turned out to have low normalized T-cell clonal expansion.

TCRdb keeps only in-frame clones here, not all; method: immunoSEQ multiplex PCR. Of 100,000 or so clones listed, about nine tenths are singletons. V and J are TRBV19 and TRBJ1-1; the D gene is possibly TRBD1 (6 bases). The receptor comes from an adult with an advanced solid tumor such as melanoma, head and neck, liver or kidney cancer. The sequenced sample was CD4+ or CD8+ T cells sorted from blood, obtained in a trial of the OX40 agonist ivuxolimab. In DNA form, the CDR3 reads TGTGCCAGTAGCACAGGGAGAGGCACTGAAGCTTTCTTT. This gives the protein CASSTGRGTEAFF.